These 8 T cell receptor beta chains originate from one sample sequenced in a study of shared clonotypes between healthy human individuals. Measured with immunoSEQ multiplex PCR; TCRdb has only the in-frame clones, and not every one. The sample lists about 2.4 million clones, approximately 94% seen once, with 0.36% in the top ten. Sequenced input: naive CD4+ T cells from PBMCs. The subset denotes: CD45RA+ positively selected. All receptors come from a man aged 18 to 29 in good health. Some clones in this sample may be carry-over from other donors' samples.

The genes are TRBV6-1 and TRBJ2-7; D is unresolved. CDR3 length: 12 amino acids. Deletions cut 2 bases from V and 4 bases from J, with 6 bases between. Germline loops: CDR1 MNHNS, CDR2 SASEGT. The CDR3 sequence: CASSEIMYEQYF. CDR3 in DNA: TGTGCCAGCAGTGAAATCATGTACGAGCAGTACTTC.

The chain employs TRBV11-2 and TRBJ2-7; TRBD1 might be the D (6 bases). V lost 4 bases to trimming and J lost 5 bases, with 21 bases between them. The germline CDR1 and CDR2 sequences are SGHAT and FQNNGV. The length of the CDR3 is 16 residues. CDR3 amino acids: CASSSSSEQGFDEQYF. The CDR3 DNA is TGTGCCAGCAGCTCCTCGTCCGAACAGGGTTTCGACGAGCAGTACTTC.

This chain links TRBV5-1 with TRBJ2-3, with D hard to call. Deletions cut 0 bases from V and 0 bases from J, with 8 bases between. CDR3 length: 15 amino acids. Germline values: CDR1 SGHRS, CDR2 YFSETQ. Here the CDR3 DNA reads TGCGCCAGCAGCTTGGAGCAATTTAGCACAGATACGCAGTATTTT. It is translated as CASSLEQFSTDTQYF.

J is TRBJ2-7 and V is TRBV2; D call uncertain. The CDR3 consists of 15 residues. With 4 bases removed from V and 6 bases from J, the gap between germline ends came to 19 bases. Germline assignment: CDR1 SNHLY and CDR2 FYNNEI. Written as DNA, the CDR3 is TGTGCCAGCAGTGTTTTAGTCGATGGTTGGGGCGAGCAGTACTTC. Translating gives CASSVLVDGWGEQYF.

CDR3 sequence (DNA): TGTGCCAGCAGTTTCATAGGAGTTGAAGCTTTCTTT. It is translated as CASSFIGVEAFF. V and J are TRBV28 and TRBJ1-1, with unresolved D. CDR1 and CDR2 (germline): MDHEN, SYDVKM. Between the trimmed V and J ends, which lost 3 bases and 7 bases, there was a span of 9 bases. The length of the CDR3 is 12 residues.

This chain joins TRBV27 and TRBJ2-1; D call uncertain. Trimming pared 8 bases from V and 1 base from J, leaving 15 bases between. In germline, CDR1 is MNHEY, CDR2 SMNVEV (reference sequence). The CDR3 has 15 residues. The CDR3 reads CASSPRRFSYNEQFF. The CDR3 region has the DNA TGTGCCAGCTCCCCCAGGCGGTTTTCCTACAATGAGCAGTTCTTC.

V is TRBV18 and J is TRBJ1-2; a possible D gene is TRBD1 (5 bases). The V end lost 5 bases, the J end lost 3 bases, and 16 bases lay between the germline ends. The CDR3 totals 15 residues. The germline gives CDR1 KGHSH, CDR2 LQKENI. This CDR3 is CASSTDSGRDYGYTF. The CDR3 nucleotides read TGTGCCAGCTCAACCGACTCGGGCAGGGACTATGGCTACACCTTC.

V gene TRBV7-2 combines with J gene TRBJ1-4; possible D gene TRBD1, 6 bases. The CDR3 length is 18 residues. Germline values: CDR1 SGHTA, CDR2 FQGNSA. V was trimmed by 4 bases and J by 2 bases, leaving 20 bases between them. CDR3 residues: CASSSPSLGGWTNEKLFF. Written as DNA, the CDR3 is TGTGCCAGCAGCTCGCCCTCTTTGGGGGGCTGGACTAATGAAAAACTGTTTTTT.